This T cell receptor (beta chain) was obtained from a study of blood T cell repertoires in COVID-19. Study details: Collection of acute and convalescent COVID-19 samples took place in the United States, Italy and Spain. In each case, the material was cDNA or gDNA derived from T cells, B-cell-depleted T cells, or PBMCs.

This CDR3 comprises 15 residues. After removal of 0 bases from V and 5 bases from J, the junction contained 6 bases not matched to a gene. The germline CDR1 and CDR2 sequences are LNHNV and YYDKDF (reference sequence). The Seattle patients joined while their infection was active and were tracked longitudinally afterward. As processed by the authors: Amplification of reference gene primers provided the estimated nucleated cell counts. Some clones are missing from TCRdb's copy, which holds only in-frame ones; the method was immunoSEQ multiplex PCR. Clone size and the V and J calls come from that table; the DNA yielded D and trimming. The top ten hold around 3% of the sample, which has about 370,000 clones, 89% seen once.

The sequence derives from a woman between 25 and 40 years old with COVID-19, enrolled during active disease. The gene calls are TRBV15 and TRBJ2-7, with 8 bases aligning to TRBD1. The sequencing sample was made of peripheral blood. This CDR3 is CATSREGQGADEQYF. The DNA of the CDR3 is TGTGCCACCAGCAGAGAGGGTCAGGGGGCCGACGAGCAGTACTTC.